These T cell receptor beta chains were read from a single sample in a study of cytomegalovirus exposure and HLA in healthy donors. TCRdb's table, derived via immunoSEQ multiplex PCR, lists solely in-frame clones and lacks some. The data contain about 190,000 clones, approximately 75% of them singletons. Sequencing used PBMCs. These receptors all come from a man younger than 45 in good health and CMV-seropositive. The CDR3 runs from the conserved cysteine through the conserved F or W. The D gene is left open where the match is weak. Clone size is given for some rows only: seen once, a few or many times, or a class if the clone is expanded.

CASRHRGLHQPQHF,TGTGCCAGCAGGCACAGGGGGCTTCATCAGCCCCAGCATTTT,NA,TRBD1,TRBJ1-5,TRBV6-5
CASSQEIGVGYGYTF,TGCGCCAGCAGCCAAGAAATAGGGGTGGGATATGGCTACACCTTC,NA,NA,TRBJ1-2,TRBV4-1
CASSLSGGALRHEQFF,TGTGCCAGCAGCTTATCTGGCGGGGCCCTACGTCATGAGCAGTTCTTC,few,NA,TRBJ2-1,TRBV11-2
CASSLGGTGGYEQYF,TGCGCCAGCAGCTTGGGCGGGACAGGGGGCTACGAGCAGTACTTC,NA,TRBD1,TRBJ2-7,TRBV5-1
CSVGLWGQGETQYF,TGCAGCGTAGGGCTCTGGGGACAGGGTGAGACCCAGTACTTC,once,TRBD1,TRBJ2-5,TRBV29-1
CASSQVSGREALGLHF,TGCGCCAGCAGCCAAGTGTCCGGCAGGGAGGCCCTAGGACTCCACTTT,NA,NA,TRBJ1-6,TRBV4-3
CASSQELVLSDTQYF,TGCGCCAGCAGCCAAGAACTAGTATTGTCAGATACGCAGTATTTT,NA,NA,TRBJ2-3,TRBV4-3
CSVFRDYGYTF,TGCAGCGTTTTCAGGGACTATGGCTACACCTTC,NA,NA,TRBJ1-2,TRBV29-1
CASSLGGRADTQYF,TGTGCCAGCAGCTTAGGCGGGAGGGCAGATACGCAGTATTTT,NA,TRBD2,TRBJ2-3,TRBV7-3
CASSQEGRGSRDTQYF,TGCGCCAGCAGCCAAGAGGGTCGCGGGAGTCGAGATACGCAGTATTTT,NA,TRBD2,TRBJ2-3,TRBV4-3
CASSYEGTANYGYTF,TGTGCCAGCAGTTACGAGGGGACAGCTAACTATGGCTACACCTTC,NA,TRBD1,TRBJ1-2,TRBV6-5
CASSPGQGRSYEQYF,TGTGCCAGCAGCCCCGGACAGGGGAGATCCTACGAGCAGTACTTC,NA,TRBD1,TRBJ2-7,TRBV7-2
CASSQPGQSNTIYF,TGCGCCAGCAGCCAGCCGGGACAGTCAAACACCATATATTTT,once,TRBD1,TRBJ1-3,TRBV4-1
CASSPRAQPQHF,TGTGCCAGCAGTCCCAGGGCTCAGCCCCAGCATTTT,few,NA,TRBJ1-5,TRBV28
CASSEQTGTNQPQHF,TGTGCCAGCAGTGAACAGACAGGGACCAATCAGCCCCAGCATTTT,NA,TRBD1,TRBJ1-5,TRBV6-1
CASRGTGYSNQPQHF,TGTGCCAGCAGGGGAACAGGGTATAGCAATCAGCCCCAGCATTTT,NA,NA,TRBJ1-5,TRBV6-5